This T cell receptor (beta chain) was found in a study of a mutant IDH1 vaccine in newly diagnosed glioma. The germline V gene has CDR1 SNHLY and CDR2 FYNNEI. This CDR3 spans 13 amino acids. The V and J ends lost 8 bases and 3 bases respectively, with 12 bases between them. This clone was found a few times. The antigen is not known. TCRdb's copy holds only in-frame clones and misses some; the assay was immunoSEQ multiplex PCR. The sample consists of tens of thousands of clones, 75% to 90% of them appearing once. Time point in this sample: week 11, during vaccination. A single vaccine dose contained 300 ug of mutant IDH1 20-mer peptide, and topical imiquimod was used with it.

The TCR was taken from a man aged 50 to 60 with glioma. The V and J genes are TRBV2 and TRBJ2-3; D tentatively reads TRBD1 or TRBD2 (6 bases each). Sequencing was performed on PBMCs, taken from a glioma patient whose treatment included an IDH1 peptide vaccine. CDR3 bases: TGTGCCAGCGGCTGGGGGGCTACAGATACGCAGTATTTT. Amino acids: CASGWGATDTQYF.